Detailed here is one T cell receptor (beta chain). This clone was seen just once. No cognate antigen has been identified for it. Base qualities are not provided; no much larger clone lies one nucleotide away. Within the sample, other DNA sequences also encode this same CDR3. These data belong to a study of blood T cell repertoires in COVID-19 (dated by TCRdb to 2018 to 2020). For the study in its entirety: Samples from collaborators originated in the United States, Italy and Spain and spanned both the acute and convalescent phases of COVID-19. The samples were drawn from the first 160 participants of the ongoing ImmuneRACE study and from 950 to 1,500 subjects provided by 6 global collaborators. The sample metadata nearly always contained a de-identified subject ID, COVID-19 status, age in years and sex. Subjects who had been exposed to COVID-19, were actively infected with it, or had recovered from it provided the deeply sampled blood TCRbeta repertoires that made up the dataset. The prospective study material was composed of cDNA or gDNA derived from T cells, B-cell-depleted T cells, or PBMCs. Where available, HLA class I and class II types were obtained from metadata supplied by the sample provider rather than from assay-based typing. The repertoires were released in a freely available public database intended as a resource for research on the immune response to SARS-CoV-2. General study outcomes and caveats: The amount of clinical and demographic metadata varied by source and participant and was provided uncurated.

V and J lose 0 bases and 1 base, and a span of 10 bases separates them. The CDR3 sequence holds 15 residues, the cysteine and phenylalanine included. Only the CDR3 portion is preserved as DNA: 45 bases, with reading frame beginning at the first base. From a lookup of the germline V gene, CDR1 and CDR2 are SGHDT and YYEEEE. Another Seattle source contributed samples from volunteer blood donors who had recovered from COVID-19. Whole blood was collected in K2EDTA tubes by collaborating institutions according to the institutions' own protocols. For TCRbeta analysis, collaborators shipped samples as frozen whole blood, isolated PBMCs, or DNA extracted from either of those sample types. The immunoSEQ Assay, a bias-controlled multiplex PCR, was used to amplify TCRbeta CDR3 regions from genomic DNA. The paper's processing steps were these. Nucleated cell counts per sample were estimated from amplification of reference gene primers within the assay. Sequence reads were collapsed and filtered to measure the absolute abundance of every unique TCRbeta CDR3 rearrangement. For each sample, productive Simpson clonality was calculated as the square root of Simpson's diversity index across productive rearrangements. The table was pulled from immuneACCESS by TCRdb, which kept in-frame rearrangements only. Such tables lose some clones; where checked, under half of the loss comes from unresolved V genes, and the rest has no known cause. V, J and clone size derive from that table, while D and trimming were established from the DNA sequence. A total of 310,000 or so clones appear in this sample, 75% to 90% of them only once. The ten most abundant clones make up around 2.2% of the sample.

The source material was peripheral blood. The chain is assembled from TRBV5-6 and TRBJ1-1; the D segment could be TRBD1, given 6 matching bases. The sequence was obtained from a woman between 50 and 59 years old who had recovered from COVID-19. The bases read TGTGCCAGCAGCTTGGGGCCGACAGGGAACACTGAAGCTTTCTTT. It encodes CASSLGPTGNTEAFF. Beyond the CDR3, the reference TRBV5-6 and TRBJ1-1 genes provide the residues; the full variable domain reads: DAGVTQSPTHLIKTRGQQVTLRCSPKSGHDTVSWYQQALGQGPQFIFQYYEEEERQRGNFPDRFSGHQFPNYSSELNVNALLLGDSALYLCASSLGPTGNTEAFFGQGTRLTVV.